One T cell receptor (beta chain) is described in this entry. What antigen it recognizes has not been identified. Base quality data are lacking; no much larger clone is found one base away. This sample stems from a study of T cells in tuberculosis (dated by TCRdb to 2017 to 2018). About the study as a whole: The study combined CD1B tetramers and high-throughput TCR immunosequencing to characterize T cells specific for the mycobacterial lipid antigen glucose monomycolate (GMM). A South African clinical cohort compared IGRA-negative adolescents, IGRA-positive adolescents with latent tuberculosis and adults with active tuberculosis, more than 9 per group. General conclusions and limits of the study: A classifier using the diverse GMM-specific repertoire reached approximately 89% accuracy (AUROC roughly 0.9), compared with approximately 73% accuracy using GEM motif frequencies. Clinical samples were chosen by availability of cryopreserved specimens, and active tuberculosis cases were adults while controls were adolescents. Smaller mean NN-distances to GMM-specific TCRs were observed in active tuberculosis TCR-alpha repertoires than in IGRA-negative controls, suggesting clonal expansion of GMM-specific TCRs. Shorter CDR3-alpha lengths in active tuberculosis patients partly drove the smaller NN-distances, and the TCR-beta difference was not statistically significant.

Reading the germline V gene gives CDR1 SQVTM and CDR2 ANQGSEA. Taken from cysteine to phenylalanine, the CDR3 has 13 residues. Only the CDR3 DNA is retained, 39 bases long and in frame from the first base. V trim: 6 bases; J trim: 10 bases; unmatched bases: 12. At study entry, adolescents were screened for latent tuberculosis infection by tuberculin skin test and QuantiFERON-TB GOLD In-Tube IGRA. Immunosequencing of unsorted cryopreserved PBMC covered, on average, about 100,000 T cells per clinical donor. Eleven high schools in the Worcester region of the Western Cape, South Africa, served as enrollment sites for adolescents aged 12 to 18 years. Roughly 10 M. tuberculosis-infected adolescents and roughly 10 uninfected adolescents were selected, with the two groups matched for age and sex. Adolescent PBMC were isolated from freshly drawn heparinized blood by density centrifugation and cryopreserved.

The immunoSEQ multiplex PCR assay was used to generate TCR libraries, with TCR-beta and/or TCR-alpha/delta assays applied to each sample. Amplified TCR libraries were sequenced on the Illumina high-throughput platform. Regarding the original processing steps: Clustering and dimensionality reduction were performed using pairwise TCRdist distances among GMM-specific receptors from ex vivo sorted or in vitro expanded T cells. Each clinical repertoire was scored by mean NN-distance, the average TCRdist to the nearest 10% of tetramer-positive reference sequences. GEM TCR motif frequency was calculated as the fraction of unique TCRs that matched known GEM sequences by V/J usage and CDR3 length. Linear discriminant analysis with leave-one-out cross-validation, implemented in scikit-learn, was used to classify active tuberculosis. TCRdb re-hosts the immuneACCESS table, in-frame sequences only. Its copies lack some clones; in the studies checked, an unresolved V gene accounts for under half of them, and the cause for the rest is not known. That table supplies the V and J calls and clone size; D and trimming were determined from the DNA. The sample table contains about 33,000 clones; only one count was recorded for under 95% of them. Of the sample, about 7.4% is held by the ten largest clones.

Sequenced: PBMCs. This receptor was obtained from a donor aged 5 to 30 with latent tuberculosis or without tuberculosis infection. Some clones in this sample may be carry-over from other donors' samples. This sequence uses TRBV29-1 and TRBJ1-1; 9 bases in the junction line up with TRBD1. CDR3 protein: CSVADRGSRAAFF. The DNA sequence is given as TGCAGCGTCGCTGACAGGGGGTCTCGAGCAGCTTTCTTT.